These T cell receptor beta chains were read from a single sample in a study of T cells after yellow fever vaccination. In TCRdb, the 5' RACE reads were re-called with MiXCR into one record per CDR3 protein. Of under 600,000 distinct CDR3 sequences listed, approximately 15% were seen once; the top ten hold over 11%. The sequencing used PBMCs, collected on the day of the yellow fever booster vaccination. Every receptor here comes from a man aged 25-45 years who received the YFV17D yellow fever vaccine. The CDR3 runs from the conserved cysteine through the conserved F or W. A D gene is named only where the DNA matches it firmly. Expanded clones get a size class; other rows say once, few or many, or leave the size out.

V gene	D gene	J gene	clone size	CDR3 protein	CDR3 DNA
TRBV2	NA	TRBJ2-1	few	CASSERGPYNEQFF	TGTGCCAGCAGTGAACGGGGCCCCTACAATGAGCAGTTCTTC
TRBV7-2	NA	TRBJ2-7	few	CASSAQKAYEQYF	TGTGCCAGCAGCGCACAAAAAGCCTACGAGCAGTACTTC
TRBV5-1	NA	TRBJ2-2	NA	CASSLVPSPNTGELFF	TGCGCCAGCAGCTTGGTGCCTAGCCCGAACACCGGGGAGCTGTTTTTT
TRBV7-3	NA	TRBJ2-2	few	CATGRGKKGSGELFF	TGTGCCACAGGACGAGGGAAGAAGGGATCCGGGGAGCTGTTTTTT
TRBV11-2	TRBD2	TRBJ2-2	few	CASSLRWLAVTGELFF	TGTGCCAGCAGCCTTCGCTGGCTAGCGGTCACCGGGGAGCTGTTTTTT
TRBV7-2	TRBD1	TRBJ2-7	few	CASSSSTGTYEQYF	TGTGCCAGCAGCTCCTCGACAGGGACCTACGAGCAGTACTTC
TRBV11-2	TRBD2	TRBJ2-5	few	CASSQPQAGIETQYF	TGTGCCAGCAGCCAACCTCAAGCGGGAATTGAGACCCAGTACTTC
TRBV9	TRBD1	TRBJ2-7	NA	CASSESGTASEQYF	TGTGCCAGCAGCGAATCCGGGACAGCCTCCGAGCAGTACTTC
TRBV20-1	NA	TRBJ2-3	few	CSPRGHRLTQYF	TGCAGCCCCAGGGGACATAGGCTTACGCAGTATTTT
TRBV4-2	TRBD1	TRBJ2-3	few	CASSQWTGGSDTQYF	TGTGCCAGCAGCCAATGGACAGGGGGCTCAGATACGCAGTATTTT
TRBV7-2	NA	TRBJ2-3	NA	CASSLSGGGPTSDTQYF	TGTGCCAGCAGCTTATCCGGGGGCGGGCCGACTTCAGATACGCAGTATTTT
TRBV4-1	TRBD2	TRBJ2-1	few	CASRGAGGGNEQFF	TGCGCCAGCAGAGGGGCGGGAGGGGGCAATGAGCAGTTCTTC
TRBV20-1	NA	TRBJ2-7	few	CCARDLRQSISYEQYF	TGCTGTGCTAGAGATCTCCGGCAGTCCATTTCTTACGAGCAGTACTTC
TRBV12-3/TRBV12-4	TRBD1	TRBJ1-3	few	CASSFRTGYAIYF	TGTGCCAGCAGTTTCCGGACAGGGTATGCCATATATTTT
TRBV20-1	NA	TRBJ1-1	few	CSARLSPRNTEAFF	TGCAGTGCTAGGCTATCCCCGAGGAACACTGAAGCTTTCTTT
TRBV28	TRBD2	TRBJ2-7	NA	CASSLFGLAGSEYYEQYF	TGTGCCAGCAGTTTATTTGGACTAGCAGGGAGCGAATACTACGAGCAGTACTTC
TRBV12-3/TRBV12-4	NA	TRBJ1-5	many	CASSRGNQPQHF	TGTGCCAGCAGTCGGGGGAATCAGCCCCAGCATTTT
TRBV5-5	NA	TRBJ2-3	few	CASSFVAEPSTDTQYF	TGTGCCAGCAGCTTCGTAGCGGAGCCTAGCACAGATACGCAGTATTTT
TRBV19	NA	TRBJ2-2	once	CATTGTQNTGELFF	TGTGCCACGACCGGGACACAGAACACCGGGGAGCTGTTTTTT
TRBV11-2	NA	TRBJ2-3	NA	CASSLPLPGSTDTQYF	TGTGCCAGCAGCTTACCACTCCCCGGAAGCACAGATACGCAGTATTTT
TRBV19	TRBD2	TRBJ2-2	NA	CASSIRRESTGELFF	TGTGCCAGTAGTATTAGGCGGGAGAGCACCGGGGAGCTGTTTTTT
TRBV20-1	NA	TRBJ2-7	few	CSARDNTGDLYEQYF	TGCAGTGCTAGAGACAACACCGGGGATTTGTACGAGCAGTACTTC
TRBV3-1	TRBD2	TRBJ2-1	few	CASSQAPGGLWNEQFF	TGTGCCAGCAGCCAAGCACCGGGAGGGTTGTGGAATGAGCAGTTCTTC
TRBV10-3	NA	TRBJ2-3	NA	CAITSATLDAADTQYF	TGTGCCATCACGTCGGCCACACTCGATGCGGCGGATACGCAGTATTTT
TRBV12-3/TRBV12-4	NA	TRBJ2-3	NA	CASSYQRRIDTQYF	TGTGCCAGCAGTTATCAGAGGCGCATAGATACGCAGTATTTT
TRBV7-2	TRBD2	TRBJ2-1	few	CASSYLSGREGNEQFF	TGTGCCAGCAGCTACCTCTCCGGGCGGGAGGGCAATGAGCAGTTCTTC